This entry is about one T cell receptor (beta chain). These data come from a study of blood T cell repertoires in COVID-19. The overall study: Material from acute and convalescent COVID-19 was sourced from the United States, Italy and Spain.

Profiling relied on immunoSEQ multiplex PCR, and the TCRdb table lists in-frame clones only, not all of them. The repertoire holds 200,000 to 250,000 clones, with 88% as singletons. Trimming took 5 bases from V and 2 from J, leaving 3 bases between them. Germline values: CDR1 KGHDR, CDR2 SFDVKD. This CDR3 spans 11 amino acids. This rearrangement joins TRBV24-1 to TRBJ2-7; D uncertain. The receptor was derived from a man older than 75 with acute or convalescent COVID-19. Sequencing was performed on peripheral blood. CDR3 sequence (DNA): TGTGCCACCAGTGCCGCCTACGAGCAGTACTTC. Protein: CATSAAYEQYF.